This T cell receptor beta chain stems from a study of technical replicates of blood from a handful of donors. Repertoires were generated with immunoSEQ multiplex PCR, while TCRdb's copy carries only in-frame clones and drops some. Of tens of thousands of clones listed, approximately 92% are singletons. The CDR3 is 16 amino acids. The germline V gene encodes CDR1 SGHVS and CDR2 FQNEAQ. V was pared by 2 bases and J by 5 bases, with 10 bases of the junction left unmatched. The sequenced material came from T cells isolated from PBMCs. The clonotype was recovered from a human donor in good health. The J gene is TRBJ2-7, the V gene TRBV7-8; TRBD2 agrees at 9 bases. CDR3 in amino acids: CASSLWDSGSSNEQYF. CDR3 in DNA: TGTGCCAGCAGCTTATGGGATAGCGGGAGTTCTAACGAGCAGTACTTC.